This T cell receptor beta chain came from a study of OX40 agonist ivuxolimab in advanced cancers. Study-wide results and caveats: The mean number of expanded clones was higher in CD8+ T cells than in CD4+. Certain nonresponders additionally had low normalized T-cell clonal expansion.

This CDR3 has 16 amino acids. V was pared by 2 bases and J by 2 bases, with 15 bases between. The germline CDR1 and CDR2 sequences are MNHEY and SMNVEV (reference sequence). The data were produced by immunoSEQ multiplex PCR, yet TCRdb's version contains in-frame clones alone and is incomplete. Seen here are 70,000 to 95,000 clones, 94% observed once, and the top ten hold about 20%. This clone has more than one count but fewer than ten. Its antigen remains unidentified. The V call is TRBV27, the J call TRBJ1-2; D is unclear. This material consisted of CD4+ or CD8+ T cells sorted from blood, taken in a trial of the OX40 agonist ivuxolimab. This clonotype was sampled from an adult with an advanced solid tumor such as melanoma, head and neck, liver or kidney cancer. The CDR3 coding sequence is TGTGCCAGCAGTTTAAGAGTTGGCAGATTAAACTATGGCTACACCTTC. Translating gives CASSLRVGRLNYGYTF.